This T cell receptor beta chain derives from a study of early T cells in non-severe SARS-CoV-2 infection. On the study more broadly: Sequencing used unsorted whole-blood bulk RNA, so chains lack pairing. Overall study results and limits: VDJdb matching favored anti-spike CD8 responses, missing private and CD4 specificities.

This clonotype was counted between two and nine times. As yet, its antigen is unknown. Germline V gene lookup returns CDR1 SGHNT and CDR2 YYREEE (reference sequence). The V end lost 1 base, the J end lost 7 bases, and 17 bases lay between the germline ends. This CDR3 has 15 amino acids. In the library, individual cDNA molecules carried attached unique molecular identifiers. TCRdb processed the 5' RACE reads anew with MiXCR; each CDR3 protein has one entry. Among tens of thousands of distinct CDR3 sequences listed, 10% to 15% were seen once. This chain connects TRBV5-4 to TRBJ1-2; D gene ambiguous. This receptor was taken from an adult who was a healthcare worker with PCR-confirmed SARS-CoV-2 infection or an uninfected control (not recorded which). Source material: whole blood. CDR3 in amino acids: CASSLPSPGGTGYTF. In DNA form, the CDR3 reads TGTGCCAGCAGCTTGCCCTCCCCAGGCGGTACTGGCTACACCTTC.